This T cell receptor beta chain was recorded in a study of OX40 agonist ivuxolimab in advanced cancers. Study background: Dosing consisted of intravenous ivuxolimab at 0.01 to 10 mg/kg every 2 weeks. Melanoma, hepatocellular carcinoma, head and neck or renal cell cancer occurred in dose-escalation patients.

Method: immunoSEQ multiplex PCR; TCRdb's copy keeps in-frame clones and lacks some. The profile shows around 56,000 clones, roughly 80% of them singletons. Study observations and caveats: Partial responders at 0.1-3.0 mg/kg had among the lowest clonal expansion. The antigen specificity of the peripheral T cells (those that were expanded) was not determined.

This clone was seen a few times. Its antigen is as yet unknown. This TCR came from an adult with an advanced solid tumor such as melanoma, head and neck, liver or kidney cancer. This specimen consisted of CD4+ or CD8+ T cells sorted from blood, obtained in a trial of the OX40 agonist ivuxolimab.

The CDR3, as DNA: TGTGCCAGCAGCTTAAGGGACTTCTATGGCTACACCTTC. This encodes CASSLRDFYGYTF. This chain uses TRBV7-9 with TRBJ1-2, with TRBD1 as a possible D gene (5 bases). The CDR3 consists of 13 residues. V was clipped by 2 bases and J by 4 bases, with 8 bases between them. Germline values: CDR1 SEHNR, CDR2 FQNEAQ (reference sequence).